The clone carrying this TCR beta chain was counted only a few times. Measured with immunoSEQ multiplex PCR; TCRdb has only the in-frame clones, and not every one. The table has 250,000 to 350,000 clones, 75% to 90% seen once. CDR1 and CDR2 from the germline V gene are SGHNT and YENEEA. Trimming pared 0 bases from V and 2 bases from J, leaving 20 bases between. The CDR3 spans 18 residues. This sample was taken from a study of blood T cell repertoires in COVID-19. Sequenced: peripheral blood. The TCR sequence derives from a woman aged 45-60 years with COVID-19, enrolled during active disease. The chain links TRBV11-3 to TRBJ2-7; possible D gene TRBD1, 6 bases. CDR3 loop: CASSLERTAVGNPYEQYF. The CDR3 region has the DNA TGTGCCAGCAGCTTAGAACGGACAGCGGTAGGGAATCCCTACGAGCAGTACTTC.